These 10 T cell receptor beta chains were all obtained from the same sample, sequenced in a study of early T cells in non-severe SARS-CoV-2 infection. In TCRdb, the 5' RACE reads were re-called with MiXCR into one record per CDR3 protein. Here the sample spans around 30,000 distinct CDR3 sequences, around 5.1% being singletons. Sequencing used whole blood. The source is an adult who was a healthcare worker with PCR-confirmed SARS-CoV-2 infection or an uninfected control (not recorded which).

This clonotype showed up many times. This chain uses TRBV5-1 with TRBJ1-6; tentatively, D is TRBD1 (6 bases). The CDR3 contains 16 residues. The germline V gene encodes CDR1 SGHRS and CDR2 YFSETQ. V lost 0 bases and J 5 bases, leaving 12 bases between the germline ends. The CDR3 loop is CASSLEYRVDNSPLHF. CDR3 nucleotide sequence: TGCGCCAGCAGCTTGGAATACAGGGTTGATAATTCACCCCTCCACTTT.

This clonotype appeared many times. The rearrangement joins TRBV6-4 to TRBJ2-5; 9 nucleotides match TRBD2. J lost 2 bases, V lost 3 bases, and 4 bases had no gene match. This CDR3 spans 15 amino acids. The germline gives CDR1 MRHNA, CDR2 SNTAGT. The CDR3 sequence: CASSERSGGQETQYF. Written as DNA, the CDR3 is TGTGCCAGCAGTGAGCGAAGCGGGGGGCAAGAGACCCAGTACTTC.

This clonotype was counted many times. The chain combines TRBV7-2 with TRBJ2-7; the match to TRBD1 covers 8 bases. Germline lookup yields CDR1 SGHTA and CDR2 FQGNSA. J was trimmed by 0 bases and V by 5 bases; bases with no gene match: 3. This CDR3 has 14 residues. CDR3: CASSITGGSYEQYF. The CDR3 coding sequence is TGTGCCAGCAGCATTACAGGGGGCTCCTACGAGCAGTACTTC.

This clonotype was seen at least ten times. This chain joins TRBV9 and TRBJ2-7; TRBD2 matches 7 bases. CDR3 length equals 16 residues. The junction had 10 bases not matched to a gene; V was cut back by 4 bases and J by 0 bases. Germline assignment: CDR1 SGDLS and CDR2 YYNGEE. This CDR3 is CASSPYGGTTSYEQYF. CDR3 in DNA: TGTGCCAGCAGCCCCTATGGGGGGACTACCTCCTACGAGCAGTACTTC.

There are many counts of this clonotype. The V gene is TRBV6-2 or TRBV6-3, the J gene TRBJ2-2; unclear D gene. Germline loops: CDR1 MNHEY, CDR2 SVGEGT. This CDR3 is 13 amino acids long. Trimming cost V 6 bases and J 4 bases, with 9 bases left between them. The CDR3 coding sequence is TGTGCCAGCAGCCAGAGACTCACCGGGGAGCTGTTTTTT. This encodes CASSQRLTGELFF.

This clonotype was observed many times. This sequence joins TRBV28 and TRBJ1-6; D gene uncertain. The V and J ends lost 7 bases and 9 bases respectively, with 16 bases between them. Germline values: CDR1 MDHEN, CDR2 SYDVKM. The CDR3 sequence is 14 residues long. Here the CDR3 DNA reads TGTGCCAGCACGCTGAGGGAAACTCGTTCACCCCTCCACTTT. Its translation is CASTLRETRSPLHF.

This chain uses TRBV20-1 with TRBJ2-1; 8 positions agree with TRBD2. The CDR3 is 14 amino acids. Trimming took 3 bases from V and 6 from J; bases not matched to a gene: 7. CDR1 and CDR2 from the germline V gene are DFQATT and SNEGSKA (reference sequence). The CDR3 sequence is CSARVMGLVNEQFF. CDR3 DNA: TGCAGTGCTAGGGTCATGGGACTAGTCAATGAGCAGTTCTTC.

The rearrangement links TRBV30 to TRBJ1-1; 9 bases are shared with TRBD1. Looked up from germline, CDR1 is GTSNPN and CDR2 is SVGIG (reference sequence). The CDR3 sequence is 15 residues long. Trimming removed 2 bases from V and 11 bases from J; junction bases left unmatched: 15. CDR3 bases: TGTGCCTGGAGTACCGCCCCCGGGACAGGGTCTGCTGCTTTCTTT. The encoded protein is CAWSTAPGTGSAAFF.

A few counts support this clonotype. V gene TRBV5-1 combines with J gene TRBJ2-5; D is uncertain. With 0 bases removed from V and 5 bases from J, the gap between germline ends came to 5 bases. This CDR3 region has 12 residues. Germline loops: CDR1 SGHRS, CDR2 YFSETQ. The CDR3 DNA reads TGCGCCAGCAGCTTGGAGGGTGAGACCCAGTACTTC. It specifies CASSLEGETQYF.

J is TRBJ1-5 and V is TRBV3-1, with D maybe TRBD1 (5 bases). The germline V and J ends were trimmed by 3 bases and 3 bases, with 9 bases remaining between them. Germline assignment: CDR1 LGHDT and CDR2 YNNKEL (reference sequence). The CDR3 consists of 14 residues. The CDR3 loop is CASSHLRDNQPQHF. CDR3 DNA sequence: TGTGCCAGCAGCCATCTCAGGGACAATCAGCCCCAGCATTTT.